This is a list of T cell receptor beta chains from one sample in a study of blood T cell repertoires in COVID-19. This table comes from immunoSEQ multiplex PCR, and its TCRdb copy is limited to in-frame clones, with some not included. The repertoire holds roughly 75,000 clones, with about four fifths as singletons. Sample: peripheral blood. Source of these receptors: a man between 65 and 85 years old with acute or convalescent COVID-19. The CDR3 runs from the conserved cysteine through the conserved F or W. The D gene is left open where the match is weak. Size is stated for part of the rows, as once, few or many counts, or as a class when the clone is expanded.

clone size | J gene | V gene | D gene | CDR3 DNA | CDR3 protein
few | TRBJ1-2 | TRBV5-1 | . | TGCGCCAGCAGCTCCTCATCCCCACGGGGCTACACCTTC | CASSSSSPRGYTF
. | TRBJ1-4 | TRBV5-1 | . | TGCGCCAGCAGCTTGTACGGCAGGGGTAATGAAAAACTGTTTTTT | CASSLYGRGNEKLFF
. | TRBJ2-3 | TRBV27 | TRBD2 | TGTGCCAACATACCTACGGGACTAGCGGGAGGGCCCACAGATACGCAGTATTTT | CANIPTGLAGGPTDTQYF
. | TRBJ1-5 | TRBV15 | . | TGTGCCACCAGCAGAGCCTTAACTTCGGGTTATAGCAATCAGCCCCAGCATTTT | CATSRALTSGYSNQPQHF
. | TRBJ1-4 | TRBV6-2/TRBV6-3 | . | TGTGCCAGCAGTTACGGAACGTCTAGGTCTGCGGAAAAACTGTTTTTT | CASSYGTSRSAEKLFF
. | TRBJ1-1 | TRBV14 | . | TGTGCCAGCAGCCAGTGGACAGCCGAAGCTTTCTTT | CASSQWTAEAFF
. | TRBJ1-2 | TRBV4-1 | TRBD1 | TGCGCCAGCAGCCACCCGGCCATCAGGGGGGCGAACTATGGCTACACCTTC | CASSHPAIRGANYGYTF
. | TRBJ1-2 | TRBV10-3 | . | TGTGCCATCAGCGGACAGTACACTAACTATGGCTACACCTTC | CAISGQYTNYGYTF
once | TRBJ2-3 | TRBV2 | . | TGTGCCAGCACCCTTAGCGGACGGGGGGATACGCAGTATTTT | CASTLSGRGDTQYF
. | TRBJ1-4 | TRBV12-5 | . | TGTGCTAGTGGTTTGTCGGGGGGCAGAGGTGAAAAACTGTTTTTT | CASGLSGGRGEKLFF
. | TRBJ2-7 | TRBV2 | TRBD1 | TGTGCCAGCATCGCGGACAGGGTCTCCTACGAGCAGTACTTC | CASIADRVSYEQYF
few | TRBJ2-7 | TRBV27 | . | TGTGCCAGCAGTTTAAGGGAAGGGGACGAGCAGTACTTC | CASSLREGDEQYF
. | TRBJ2-5 | TRBV28 | TRBD1 | TGTGCCAGCAGTTTAGGCGGACAGGGGGCCGAGGAGACCCAGTACTTC | CASSLGGQGAEETQYF
. | TRBJ1-5 | TRBV6-5 | TRBD1 | TGTGCCAGCAGACTAACAGGGGGCTGGAATCAGCCCCAGCATTTT | CASRLTGGWNQPQHF
. | TRBJ1-1 | TRBV7-8 | TRBD1 | TGTGCCAGCAGCTTACCGGGACAGGGAGGGCAGAACACTGAAGCTTTCTTT | CASSLPGQGGQNTEAFF
. | TRBJ2-1 | TRBV7-8 | . | TGTGCCAGCAGCTTCCGATCGGGACTCAATGAGCAGTTCTTC | CASSFRSGLNEQFF
. | TRBJ2-1 | TRBV24-1 | TRBD2 | TGTGCCACCAGTGGCACCACTAGCGGCTACTCCTACAATGAGCAGTTCTTC | CATSGTTSGYSYNEQFF
. | TRBJ2-1 | TRBV27 | . | TGTGCCAGCAGGTCCGCCTCCCTAAACAATGAGCAGTTCTTC | CASRSASLNNEQFF
many | TRBJ1-4 | TRBV12-3/TRBV12-4 | . | TGTGCCAGCAGGGAGGGAGGGAGGGAAAAACTGTTTTTT | CASREGGREKLFF
. | TRBJ1-4 | TRBV30 | TRBD1 | TGTGCCTGGGGGCAGGGGGCAAGAGAAAAACTGTTTTTT | CAWGQGAREKLFF
. | TRBJ2-1 | TRBV7-9 | TRBD2 | TGTGCCAGCAGCCCTCTCCCAAGGGCTAGCGGAAACAATGAGCAGTTCTTC | CASSPLPRASGNNEQFF
. | TRBJ1-5 | TRBV7-9 | . | TGTGCCAGCAGCTTAGCGGGGGGGGCGCAGGACGTAAATCAGCCCCAGCATTTT | CASSLAGGAQDVNQPQHF
. | TRBJ1-3 | TRBV2 | TRBD1 | TGTGCCAGCAGTGAACGCGACAGGGTGGTTAACACCATATATTTT | CASSERDRVVNTIYF
. | TRBJ1-1 | TRBV6-2/TRBV6-3 | TRBD1 | TGTGCCAGCAGCTTGGACAGGACGTTGGACACTGAAGCTTTCTTT | CASSLDRTLDTEAFF
. | TRBJ1-3 | TRBV19 | TRBD1 | TGTGCCAGTAGCGGGACGGTGGGACAGGGGGCGAAAGGAAACACCATATATTTT | CASSGTVGQGAKGNTIYF
. | TRBJ2-3 | TRBV3-1/TRBV3-2 | . | TGTGCCAGCAAATTTTTCGGCACAGATACGCAGTATTTT | CASKFFGTDTQYF
. | TRBJ2-7 | TRBV7-2 | TRBD1 | TGTGCCAGCAGCTCCGGGACAGGGGGTACAGAGCAGTACTTC | CASSSGTGGTEQYF
. | TRBJ1-2 | TRBV6-1 | . | TGTGCCAGCAGTGAGAGCCTCCGGGACAATGGCTACACCTTC | CASSESLRDNGYTF
. | TRBJ2-6 | TRBV6-2/TRBV6-3 | TRBD1 | TGTGCCAGCAGCATACAGGGGACTGGGGCCAACGTCCTGACTTTC | CASSIQGTGANVLTF
. | TRBJ1-1 | TRBV11-1 | . | TGTGCCAGCAGCTTTCAGGTGAACACTGAAGCTTTCTTT | CASSFQVNTEAFF
. | TRBJ2-5 | TRBV6-5 | TRBD1 | TGTGCCAGCAGTCAGGGACAGGGAGCAGAGACCCAGTACTTC | CASSQGQGAETQYF
few | TRBJ1-5 | TRBV6-1 | TRBD1 | TGTGCCAGCAGTGGGGAGTCAGGGGGCGCGGGTCAGCCCCAGCATTTT | CASSGESGGAGQPQHF
. | TRBJ2-3 | TRBV19 | . | TGTGCCAGTATAGGAGGGGCGTATACGCAGTATTTT | CASIGGAYTQYF
few | TRBJ1-5 | TRBV15 | . | TGTGCCACCAGCAGAAGGGGCCAGCCCCAGCATTTT | CATSRRGQPQHF
. | TRBJ1-1 | TRBV6-2/TRBV6-3 | . | TGTGCCAGCAGTCTAACTGCGGGGAACACTGAAGCTTTCTTT | CASSLTAGNTEAFF
. | TRBJ2-3 | TRBV3-1/TRBV3-2 | TRBD2 | TGTGCCAGCAGCCAGCCCCTCGGGACTAGCGGGGGGTCCACAGATACGCAGTATTTT | CASSQPLGTSGGSTDTQYF
. | TRBJ2-3 | TRBV19 | TRBD1 | TGTGCCAGTAGTGACAGGGATGGGCGCACAGATACGCAGTATTTT | CASSDRDGRTDTQYF
once | TRBJ1-3 | TRBV18 | . | TGTGCCAGCTCACCACTGGCAGAACCACGCTCTGGAAACACCATATATTTT | CASSPLAEPRSGNTIYF
. | TRBJ2-7 | TRBV11-2 | TRBD1 | TGTGCCAGCAGCTCCCCCCGGCAGGGGGTAGCCTACGAGCAGTACTTC | CASSSPRQGVAYEQYF
. | TRBJ2-7 | TRBV6-1 | TRBD2 | TGTGCCAGCAGTCAGACTAGCTTGAGCTCCTACGAGCAGTACTTC | CASSQTSLSSYEQYF
. | TRBJ1-1 | TRBV29-1 | . | TGCAGCGTTAGAAGTACAGGGACCACTGAAGCTTTCTTT | CSVRSTGTTEAFF
. | TRBJ1-5 | TRBV3-1/TRBV3-2 | . | TGTGCCAGCAGCCAAGCCCGGAGTGGAGAGCCCCAGCATTTT | CASSQARSGEPQHF
once | TRBJ2-1 | TRBV6-5 | TRBD1 | TGTGCCAGCATCCGGGACAGGGGACACAATGAGCAGTTCTTC | CASIRDRGHNEQFF
. | TRBJ2-1 | TRBV5-1 | TRBD2 | TGCGCCAGCAGCTTGCGGTCTAGCGGCTCCTACAATGAGCAGTTCTTC | CASSLRSSGSYNEQFF
. | TRBJ2-1 | TRBV6-5 | TRBD1 | TGTGCCAGCACTACCGGGGCAGGGGGCTTGAATGAGCAGTTCTTC | CASTTGAGGLNEQFF
. | TRBJ2-3 | TRBV27 | TRBD2 | TGTGCCAGCAGTTCGACACAGCGGGAGCCTACAGATACGCAGTATTTT | CASSSTQREPTDTQYF
few | TRBJ2-3 | TRBV29-1 | TRBD1 | TGCAGCGTTTCCCCTCCTCCTCTAGGACAGGGTCTATCAGATACGCAGTATTTT | CSVSPPPLGQGLSDTQYF
. | TRBJ2-5 | TRBV3-1/TRBV3-2 | TRBD1 | TGTGCCAGCAGCACACAGGGGAGTGAGACCCAGTACTTC | CASSTQGSETQYF
once | TRBJ2-7 | TRBV29-1 | . | TGCAGCGTTGAAGGGCAGGGAGAGCAGTACTTC | CSVEGQGEQYF
. | TRBJ2-2 | TRBV6-2/TRBV6-3 | . | TGTGCCAGCAGTTACGTGGACTCGAGGTCCGGGGAGCTGTTTTTT | CASSYVDSRSGELFF
. | TRBJ1-1 | TRBV30 | TRBD1 | TGTGCCTGGAGTGACAGGGGGTGGACTGAAGCTTTCTTT | CAWSDRGWTEAFF
few | TRBJ1-5 | TRBV2 | . | TGTGCCAGCAGTCAGGGTGGGAGCAATCAGCCCCAGCATTTT | CASSQGGSNQPQHF